This T cell receptor (beta chain) is drawn from a study of shared clonotypes between healthy human individuals (dated by TCRdb to 2018 to 2020). Regarding the study in general: A couple of women and three men aged 18 to 49 years were included in the cohort. Between about 0.8 and 9 billion PBMCs per donor were obtained by leukapheresis. To increase sequencing depth and limit assay-specific biases, TCR repertoire library preparation and sequencing were carried out by different laboratories using diverse techniques. To estimate repertoire size and how much clonotype sharing occurs between individuals, the study deeply sequenced the blood TCR repertoires of five healthy adults. General study outcomes and caveats: Sampling was restricted to blood, and TCR repertoires in tissue are likely to differ from TCR repertoires in blood. Because the study included only a small number of donors, the genetic and exposure-history diversity represented was limited. Based on pairwise subsampling, the degree of clonotype sharing among donors was expected to be affected by sequencing depth.

Healthy HIV-negative adults with no recently reported acute infections or vaccinations were included as donors. Only Caucasian adults living in Nashville, Tennessee, USA were represented among the donors. For unsorted samples, about 87 million PBMCs were counted, and genomic DNA was extracted using the QIAamp DNA Blood Mini kit. Blood was collected by leukapheresis, and PBMCs were isolated by Ficoll-Histopaque density gradient centrifugation and then cryopreserved in liquid nitrogen vapor phase. Concerning this clone itself: Its antigen has not been determined. No clone much larger than this one lies a single base away; base qualities are absent.

Using the deep immunoSEQ assay, multiplex PCR amplified TCR CDR3 regions from genomic DNA. Extracted genomic DNA from each cell subset was distributed evenly across all wells of several immunoSEQ 96-well plates, and each plate was treated as a replicate. For unsorted PBMC, approximately 290 ng of genomic DNA, equivalent to about 32,000 T cell genomes, went into each replicate PCR. Ten immunoSEQ deep assay plates were used to sequence the unsorted PBMC genomic DNA. The purified libraries were quantified using a Qubit 3.0 fluorometer, sized with a Bioanalyzer 2100, and then quantified again using the KAPA Library Quantification kit. Every immunoSEQ 96-well plate was sequenced on a separate single-read 150-cycle Illumina NextSeq 550 flow cell. The original methods were these. Because the immunoSEQ output included only junctional sequences and no quality scores, the filtering could not be the same as the filtering used for full-length reads. To assign V/J genes and CDR3, sequences were annotated against IMGT germline references using PyIR, a Python wrapper for IgBLAST v1.9. Any read was removed if the V/J assignment was weak (E-value above 1e-6), the CDR3 was missing, or the read contained stop codons, out-of-frame junctions, or ambiguous translated residues. V3J clonotypes were defined by identical inferred V gene, J gene, and CDR3 amino acid sequence. Percentage overlap between repertoires was computed as shared unique clonotypes divided by the size of the smaller repertoire. Three approaches were used to assess repertoire richness: RTK rarefaction, the Chao1 estimator, and Recon v2.1 estimates of unobserved clonotypes. Held by TCRdb, this immuneACCESS table contains in-frame sequences only and omits some clones. Under half of the omission traces to an unresolved V gene where checked; the cause of the rest is unknown. V and J calls and clone size are given by that table; D and trimming were obtained from the DNA. The sample table records about 470,000 clones; roughly 80% of these occur just once. The top ten hold roughly 13% of the sample.

The CDR3 numbers 14 residues from cysteine through phenylalanine. The DNA shown is the 42-base CDR3, in frame from base 1. CDR1 KGHSH and CDR2 LQKENI were looked up in the germline V gene. Here V drops 5 bases and J drops 2 bases, and the junction holds 6 bases not matched to any gene. The source material was PBMCs. The receptor's source is a woman aged 35 to 49 in good health. Some clones in this sample may be carry-over from other donors' samples. The sequence links TRBV18 to TRBJ2-7; 7 nucleotides in the junction match TRBD2. The encoded CDR3 is CASSTGGSAYEQYF. The nucleotides are TGTGCCAGCTCAACCGGGGGGTCAGCCTACGAGCAGTACTTC.